The rows below give T cell receptor beta chains drawn from one sample of a study of blood T cell repertoires in COVID-19. Repertoires were generated with immunoSEQ multiplex PCR, while TCRdb's copy carries only in-frame clones and drops some. Of tens of thousands of clones listed, more than 75% are singletons. The sample comprised peripheral blood. These receptors were taken from a woman of 80 years or more with acute or convalescent COVID-19. Both conserved end residues are part of each CDR3. D genes are given only for firm matches. Rows give clone size only sometimes, using once, few, many, or a class for an expanded clone.

-,TRBJ1-6,TRBV6-5,-,CASTSDRIVILPLHF,TGTGCCAGCACTTCCGACAGGATCGTAATTCTACCCCTCCACTTT
-,TRBJ2-2,TRBV5-1,-,CASSLAGADTGELFF,TGCGCCAGCAGCTTGGCAGGGGCCGACACCGGGGAGCTGTTTTTT
-,TRBJ1-2,TRBV6-5,TRBD1,CASRLDPTGGKGYTF,TGTGCCAGCAGGCTGGACCCTACAGGGGGCAAGGGCTACACCTTC
once,TRBJ1-6,TRBV5-1,TRBD1,CASSVDRGINSPLHF,TGCGCCAGCAGCGTCGACAGGGGAATTAATTCACCCCTCCACTTT
-,TRBJ2-2,TRBV28,-,CASSKLASGIGELFF,TGTGCCAGCAGTAAGCTAGCATCGGGTATCGGGGAGCTGTTTTTT
few,TRBJ1-5,TRBV10-3,-,CAISGGFSNQPQHF,TGTGCCATCAGTGGCGGTTTTAGCAATCAGCCCCAGCATTTT
-,TRBJ2-4,TRBV3-1/TRBV3-2,-,CASSQDRNIQYF,TGTGCCAGCAGCCAAGATCGGAACATTCAGTACTTC
few,TRBJ2-6,TRBV28,-,CASSLPGLGANVLTF,TGTGCCAGCAGTTTGCCGGGTTTGGGGGCCAACGTCCTGACTTTC
-,TRBJ2-7,TRBV2,-,CASSEGTLSYEQYF,TGTGCCAGCAGTGAGGGCACCCTCTCCTACGAGCAGTACTTC
once,TRBJ2-5,TRBV9,TRBD2,CASSVSLAEETQYF,TGTGCCAGCAGCGTAAGCCTAGCGGAAGAGACCCAGTACTTC